The TCR beta chain under discussion was sequenced for a study of T-cell reconstitution after alpha-beta-depleted transplantation in children (dated by TCRdb to the mid-2010s). For context, the study as a whole: T-cell immune reconstitution after TCRalphabeta/CD19-depleted allogeneic hematopoietic cell transplantation in children was quantitatively tracked in the study by means of TCR repertoire profiling. What the authors observed across the whole study: Over subsequent months, a decline in hyperexpanded clone frequencies was noted, and after one year, T-cell counts and TCRbeta diversity were mostly ascribed to newly produced T cells. In some patients, the high TCRbeta diversity seen at day 60 was put down to recipient T cells and intrathymic progenitors that had survived conditioning. The apparently early alphabetaT-cell count recovery about two months after transplant was reportedly dependent on only several hundred rapidly expanded clones derived from non-depleted graft cells.

The meaning of the sample's treatment or condition label: allogeneic hematopoietic cell transplantation with graft depleted of TCRalphabeta T cells and CD19 B cells. The transplant recipients were children given TCRalphabeta/CD19-depleted allogeneic hematopoietic cell grafts. Deletion took 2 bases off V and 4 bases off J, with a span of 9 bases between the germline ends. In the germline V gene, CDR1 corresponds to SGHRS and CDR2 to YFSETQ. Measured from the cysteine to the phenylalanine, the CDR3 is 13 residues long. Only CDR3 DNA is held: 39 bases, read in frame from base 1. To prepare the library, PCR was applied. The instrument given in TCRdb is Illumina HiSeq 2500. TCR libraries were prepared with molecular barcoding, using unique molecular identifiers to normalize TCRbeta repertoire quantification. TCRdb reprocessed the public reads (quality trimming at Q25 with fastp, clone calling with MiXCR) and kept in-frame beta chains. Rows are unified per CDR3 protein, each entry keeping the most common DNA and genes. The sample includes around 94,000 distinct CDR3 sequences, with roughly 7.2% observed a single time. 15% to 20% of the sample goes to the ten largest clones.

This clonotype was seen at least ten times. This receptor's antigen is unknown. No much larger clone exists at a distance of one base, and base qualities are not known. The input for sequencing was PBMCs, taken before TCRalphabeta/CD19-depleted stem cell transplant. This sequence uses TRBV5-1 and TRBJ2-5; the D gene is perhaps TRBD2, on 5 matching bases. The receptor's source is a boy aged 2 to 10 with acute lymphoblastic leukemia, due to receive a stem cell transplant. The DNA sequence is as follows: TGCGCCAGCAGCTTTAATGCGGGAGAGACCCAGTACTTC. The translation is CASSFNAGETQYF.